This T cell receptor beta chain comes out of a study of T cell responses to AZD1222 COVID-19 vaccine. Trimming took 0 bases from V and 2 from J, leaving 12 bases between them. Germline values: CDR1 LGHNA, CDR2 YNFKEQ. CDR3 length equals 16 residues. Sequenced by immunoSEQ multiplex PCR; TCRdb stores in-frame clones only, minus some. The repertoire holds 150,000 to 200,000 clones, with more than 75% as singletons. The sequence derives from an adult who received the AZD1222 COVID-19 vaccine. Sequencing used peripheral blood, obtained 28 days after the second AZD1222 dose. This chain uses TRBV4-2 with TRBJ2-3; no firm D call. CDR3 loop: CASSQEGQRNTDTQYF. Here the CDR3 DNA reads TGTGCCAGCAGCCAAGAGGGCCAGCGAAACACAGATACGCAGTATTTT.